This T cell receptor (beta chain) was profiled in a study of blood T cell repertoires in COVID-19. Study at large: The origin of the acute and convalescent COVID-19 samples was the United States, Italy and Spain.

Sequencing used immunoSEQ multiplex PCR; TCRdb keeps in-frame clones, though not all of them. The repertoire includes about 250,000 clones, 85% to 90% of them detected once, and around 1.7% sits in the top ten. This CDR3 has 15 residues. Deletions cut 0 bases from V and 7 bases from J, with 15 bases between. The germline V gene encodes CDR1 LGHDT and CDR2 YNNKEL (reference sequence). The age range of participants was about 18 to 95 years, with residence in around 22 US areas. The specimen was PBMCs or T cells enriched from blood (not recorded which). This chain uses TRBV3-1 (or the pseudogene TRBV3-2) with TRBJ1-2, with D tentatively TRBD1 (6 bases). The sequence came from a man aged 35 to 55 who had recovered from COVID-19. In DNA form, the CDR3 reads TGTGCCAGCAGCCAAGACTTCGCAGGGGTGATTGGCTACACCTTC. Its translation: CASSQDFAGVIGYTF.